The clone carrying this T cell receptor (beta chain) was counted at least ten times. The antigen remains undetermined. V lost 2 bases and J lost 4, with 14 bases in between. The germline V gene has CDR1 MNHNY and CDR2 SVGAGI (reference sequence). The CDR3 loop spans 15 amino acids. The record originates from a study of beta chain features in type 1 diabetes. Study results and limitations: PCR might show a preference for shorter templates, equally across patients and controls. Patients' naive, central memory and Treg TCRB repertoires seemed closer to one another than those of healthy donors. A cDNA-based sequencing approach could over-represent cells with high TCR expression. Across all four CD4+ subsets, people with type 1 diabetes showed modestly shorter TCRB CDR3s.

Expressed TCRB transcripts were sequenced because the entire RNA isolate underwent reverse transcription. The repertoire was sequenced with immunoSEQ multiplex PCR; TCRdb's copy has only in-frame clones and lacks some. The sample lists around 290,000 clones, roughly 8% occurring once. The rearrangement links TRBV6-6 to TRBJ2-5, with D possibly matching TRBD1 (5 bases). The receptor comes from a woman under 30 in good health. Sequencing input: central memory CD4+ T cells from blood. CDR3 coding DNA: TGTGCCAGCAGTTACAGGCAGGGTTGGCGAGAGACCCAGTACTTC. It is translated as CASSYRQGWRETQYF.